This is a list of T cell receptor beta chains from one sample in a study of beta chain features in type 1 diabetes. The data were produced by immunoSEQ multiplex PCR, yet TCRdb's version contains in-frame clones alone and is incomplete. This sample yields some 290,000 clones, of which approximately 14% are seen a single time; over 0.015% belongs to the top ten. Sample: naive CD4+ T cells from blood. The receptors here all came from a man under 40 with type 1 diabetes. The CDR3 runs from the conserved cysteine through the conserved F or W. A D gene is named only where the DNA matches it firmly. Not every row has a clone size; where given, it reads once, few, many or a size class.

few,.,TRBV6-5,TRBJ1-2,TGTGCCAGCAGTTACTCGGGGACAATAGATGGCTACACCTTC,CASSYSGTIDGYTF
few,.,TRBV6-5,TRBJ1-4,TGTGCCAGCAGCGAATGGGGGGTTGGCGAAAAACTGTTTTTT,CASSEWGVGEKLFF
.,.,TRBV19,TRBJ2-3,TGTGCCAGTAGTATTAACGGGATCCGCACAGATACGCAGTATTTT,CASSINGIRTDTQYF
.,TRBD1,TRBV29-1,TRBJ2-5,TGCAGCGCGGACGGGACAGATAGGGAGACCCAGTACTTC,CSADGTDRETQYF
few,.,TRBV4-2,TRBJ2-5,TGTGCCAGCAGCCAAGGCGGGACAGACCAAGAGACCCAGTACTTC,CASSQGGTDQETQYF
few,TRBD2,TRBV9,TRBJ2-2,TGTGCCAGCAGCTCAGGGAGGGTGCCCGGGGAGCTGTTTTTT,CASSSGRVPGELFF
few,.,TRBV7-2,TRBJ2-5,TGTGCCAGCAGCTTCAGGGGTTGGGAGACCCAGTACTTC,CASSFRGWETQYF
.,TRBD2,TRBV9,TRBJ2-1,TGTGCCAGCGCCAAGGGGCTAGCGGGAGGTCCCTACAATGAGCAGTTCTTC,CASAKGLAGGPYNEQFF
few,TRBD1,TRBV10-3,TRBJ2-7,TGTGCCATCAGTGACTCGGGACAGGCCTACGAGCAGTACTTC,CAISDSGQAYEQYF
few,TRBD1,TRBV29-1,TRBJ2-1,TGCAGCGTTGTGGGACAGGGGGCGCTCAATGAGCAGTTCTTC,CSVVGQGALNEQFF
.,.,TRBV7-7,TRBJ2-5,TGTGCTAGCAGCTTCACCGGGTCTCAAGAGACCCAGTACTTC,CASSFTGSQETQYF
.,.,TRBV7-9,TRBJ2-1,TGTGCCAGTTCACCAGGCCGCTCCTACAATGAGCAGTTCTTC,CASSPGRSYNEQFF
.,.,TRBV5-1,TRBJ2-2,TGCGCCAGCAGCCGCGATAAGAACACCGGGGAGCTGTTTTTT,CASSRDKNTGELFF
.,.,TRBV10-3,TRBJ1-1,TGTGCCATCAGTGACCTAGGGAGTAACACTGAAGCTTTCTTT,CAISDLGSNTEAFF
.,.,TRBV2,TRBJ2-2,TGTGCCAGCAGTGAGTTTCCGGGGAACACCGGGGAGCTGTTTTTT,CASSEFPGNTGELFF
.,TRBD2,TRBV2,TRBJ2-1,TGTGCCAGCAGTAGGTCTAGCGGACCCTCCTACAATGAGCAGTTCTTC,CASSRSSGPSYNEQFF
.,.,TRBV27,TRBJ1-1,TGTGCCAGCAGTTCACCAGGGCTTCTGGCTTTCTTT,CASSSPGLLAFF
.,.,TRBV7-3,TRBJ2-1,TGTGCCAGCAGCTTACATGCTGGTGCCGTAGCGGAGCAGTTCTTC,CASSLHAGAVAEQFF
few,.,TRBV7-3,TRBJ1-1,TGTGCCAGCAGCTTTAGGCCGACAGCGATATTGAACACTGAAGCTTTCTTT,CASSFRPTAILNTEAFF
few,.,TRBV4-3,TRBJ1-3,TGCGCCAGCAGCCAAGATGTGGGGGGCTCTGGAAACACCATATATTTT,CASSQDVGGSGNTIYF
.,TRBD1,TRBV6-1,TRBJ1-1,TGTGCCAGCAGGAGACAGGGGGCGACTGAAGCTTTCTTT,CASRRQGATEAFF
.,TRBD2,TRBV5-4,TRBJ2-5,TGTGCCAGCAGCTCGACTAGCGATTCACAGACCCAGTACTTC,CASSSTSDSQTQYF
few,.,TRBV4-1,TRBJ2-7,TGCGCCAGCAGCCCCCAAGGGAGCTACGAGCAGTACTTC,CASSPQGSYEQYF
.,TRBD1,TRBV28,TRBJ2-1,TGTGCCAGTTCAGACAGGGCCTACAATGAGCAGTTCTTC,CASSDRAYNEQFF
.,TRBD1,TRBV6-5,TRBJ1-2,TGTGCCAGCAGTTCGGCGACCCGGACAGGCTATGGCTACACCTTC,CASSSATRTGYGYTF
.,.,TRBV11-2,TRBJ1-1,TGTGCCAGCAGTTCATACACGGGATTGAGCACTGAAGCTTTCTTT,CASSSYTGLSTEAFF
few,.,TRBV7-2,TRBJ2-7,TGTGCCAGCAGCTTCCAACAGGGTCCCTCCTACGAGCAGTACTTC,CASSFQQGPSYEQYF
few,TRBD1,TRBV28,TRBJ2-3,TGTGCCAGCAGTTTTACAGGGGGCATGTATACGCAGTATTTT,CASSFTGGMYTQYF
many,.,TRBV23-1,TRBJ2-4,TGCGCCAGCAGTCAGGTTACCAACCCCCGGGTCAAAACCAAAAACATTCAGTACTTC,CASSQVTNPRVKTKNIQYF
few,TRBD2,TRBV28,TRBJ2-1,TGTGCCAGCAGTTTAGGAGGGGCGGGGGGACACAATGAGCAGTTCTTC,CASSLGGAGGHNEQFF
few,TRBD1,TRBV28,TRBJ2-5,TGTGCCAGCAGGGACCGGGACAGGGTCCAAGAGACCCAGTACTTC,CASRDRDRVQETQYF
.,.,TRBV29-1,TRBJ1-1,TGCAGCGTTGTCATCTCGGTAAACACTGAAGCTTTCTTT,CSVVISVNTEAFF
.,.,TRBV23-1,TRBJ1-5,TGCGCCAGCAGTCACTCCGGGATCGCATTTCCCCAGCCCCAGCATTTT,CASSHSGIAFPQPQHF
few,TRBD1,TRBV2,TRBJ2-1,TGTGCCAGCAGTGTCGCTGGACAGGGGAGTGAGCAGTTCTTC,CASSVAGQGSEQFF
.,.,TRBV28,TRBJ1-5,TGTGCCAGCAGTTCCCCGCAGGGCGATCAGCCCCAGCATTTT,CASSSPQGDQPQHF
.,.,TRBV28,TRBJ2-5,TGTGCCAGCAGTTTACGCGGACTACAAGAGACCCAGTACTTC,CASSLRGLQETQYF
few,TRBD1,TRBV11-1,TRBJ2-5,TGTGCCAGCAGCTTTTTAGGGGACAGTAAAGAGACCCAGTACTTC,CASSFLGDSKETQYF
.,.,TRBV7-2,TRBJ2-1,TGTGCCAGCAGCCCCGGCGGGTCACTCTACAATGAGCAGTTCTTC,CASSPGGSLYNEQFF
.,.,TRBV15,TRBJ2-7,TGTGCCACCAGCAGAGATCTCGGAGGGGCCGAGCAGTACTTC,CATSRDLGGAEQYF
.,.,TRBV5-1,TRBJ2-7,TGCGCCAGCAGCTTGGGAACTGCTAGCTCCTACGAGCAGTACTTC,CASSLGTASSYEQYF
.,TRBD1,TRBV9,TRBJ2-1,TGTGCCAGCAGCGATCTTCGACAGGGGGCGAACAATGAGCAGTTCTTC,CASSDLRQGANNEQFF
.,.,TRBV7-6,TRBJ1-2,TGTGCCAGCAGCTTAGGTCCAGGGGCTAACTATGGCTACACCTTC,CASSLGPGANYGYTF
few,.,TRBV4-2,TRBJ2-2,TGTGCCAGCAGCCAACGATCAGGGGGGTCCGGGGAGCTGTTTTTT,CASSQRSGGSGELFF
.,.,TRBV5-1,TRBJ1-1,TGCGCCAGCAGCAATCGGGGGGACGCTGAAGCTTTCTTT,CASSNRGDAEAFF
few,TRBD1,TRBV7-2,TRBJ1-4,TGTGCCAGCAGCCAACGACAGGGTAGTGAAAAACTGTTTTTT,CASSQRQGSEKLFF
.,.,TRBV28,TRBJ2-5,TGTGCCAGCAGTTTAGCGCGCCGGGACACCAAGCAAGAGACCCAGTACTTC,CASSLARRDTKQETQYF
few,.,TRBV2,TRBJ1-5,TGTGCCGCTGCTAAGGACAGTAGCAATCAGCCCCAGCATTTT,CAAAKDSSNQPQHF
.,TRBD1,TRBV7-9,TRBJ2-5,TGTGCCAGCAGCGTAATATCCGGGACAGTTCAAGAGACCCAGTACTTC,CASSVISGTVQETQYF
.,.,TRBV18,TRBJ1-5,TGTGCCAGCTCATCTCAGGGGAACGTCAATCAGCCCCAGCATTTT,CASSSQGNVNQPQHF
.,TRBD2,TRBV7-2,TRBJ2-7,TGTGCCAGCATCAGGACTAGCGGGAGTTACGAGCAGTACTTC,CASIRTSGSYEQYF
few,TRBD1,TRBV7-2,TRBJ1-2,TGTGCCAGCAGCTTAGCGGGACAGGTTGCTAACTATGGCTACACCTTC,CASSLAGQVANYGYTF
few,TRBD1,TRBV2,TRBJ1-5,TGTGCCAGCAGTGAAGAGACAGGGACGGGACAGCCCCAGCATTTT,CASSEETGTGQPQHF
few,.,TRBV2,TRBJ1-2,TGTGCCAGCAAGAGATCTTCGATAGATTATGGCTACACCTTC,CASKRSSIDYGYTF